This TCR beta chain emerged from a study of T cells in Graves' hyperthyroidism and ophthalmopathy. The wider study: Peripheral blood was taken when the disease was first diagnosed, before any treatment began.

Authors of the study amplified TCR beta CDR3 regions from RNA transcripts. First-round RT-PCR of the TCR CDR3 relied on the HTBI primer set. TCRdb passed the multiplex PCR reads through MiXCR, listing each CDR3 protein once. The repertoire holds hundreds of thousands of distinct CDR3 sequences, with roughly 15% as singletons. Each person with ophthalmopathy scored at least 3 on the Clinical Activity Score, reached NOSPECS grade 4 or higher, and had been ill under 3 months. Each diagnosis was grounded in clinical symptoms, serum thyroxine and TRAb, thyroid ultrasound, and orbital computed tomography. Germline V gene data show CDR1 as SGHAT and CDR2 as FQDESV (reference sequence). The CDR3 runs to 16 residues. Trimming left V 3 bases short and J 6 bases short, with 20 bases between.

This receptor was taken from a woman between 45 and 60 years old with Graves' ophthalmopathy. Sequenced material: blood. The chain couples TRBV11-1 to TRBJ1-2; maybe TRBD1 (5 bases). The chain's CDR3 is CASSLNGGVYRDGYTF. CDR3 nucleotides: TGTGCCAGCAGCTTGAACGGGGGAGTCTATAGGGATGGCTACACCTTC.